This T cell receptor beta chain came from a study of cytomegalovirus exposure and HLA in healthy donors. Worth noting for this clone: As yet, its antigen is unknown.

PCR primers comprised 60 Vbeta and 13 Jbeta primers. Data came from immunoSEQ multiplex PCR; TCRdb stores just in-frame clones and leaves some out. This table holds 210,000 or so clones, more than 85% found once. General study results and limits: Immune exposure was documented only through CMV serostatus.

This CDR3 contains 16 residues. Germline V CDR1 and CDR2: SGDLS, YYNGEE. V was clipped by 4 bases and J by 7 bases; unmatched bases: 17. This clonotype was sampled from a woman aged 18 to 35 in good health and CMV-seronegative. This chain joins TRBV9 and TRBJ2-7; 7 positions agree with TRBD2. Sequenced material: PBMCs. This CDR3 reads CASSLQWGGPFGEQYF. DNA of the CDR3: TGTGCCAGCAGCCTCCAGTGGGGGGGTCCTTTTGGGGAGCAGTACTTC. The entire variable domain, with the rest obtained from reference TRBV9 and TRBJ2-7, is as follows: DSGVTQTPKHLITATGQRVTLRCSPRSGDLSVYWYQQSLDQGLQFLIQYYNGEERAKGNILERFSAQQFPDLHSELNLSSLELGDSALYFCASSLQWGGPFGEQYFGPGTRLTVT.